Described below is a single TCR beta chain sequence and its context. TCRdb reprocessed the RACE reads with MiXCR, giving one entry per CDR3 protein. The table has more than 75,000 distinct CDR3 sequences, about 9% seen once; the top ten hold approximately 1.9%. CDR3 length: 15 residues. Trimming at V came to 4 bases and at J to 3 bases, leaving 3 bases not matched to a gene. Germline V gene lookup returns CDR1 MNHEY and CDR2 SVGEGT. The sample is drawn from a study of human T cells and chemical hapten exposure. Time point defined: patch test 2, 6 weeks after DPC sensitization. Treatment given: therapeutic diphenylcyclopropenone sensitization with weekly scalp DPC.

This chain joins TRBV6-2 or TRBV6-3 and TRBJ2-3; 11 bases agree with TRBD2. This sequence originates from a woman aged 40 to 55 with alopecia areata. Some clones in this sample may be carry-over from other donors' samples. The source was whole blood, collected in connection with sensitization to the hapten diphenylcyclopropenone (DPC). Here the CDR3 reads CASSSLAGGTDTQYF. The DNA of the CDR3 is TGTGCCAGCAGTTCCCTAGCGGGAGGAACAGATACGCAGTATTTT.